The entry that follows covers one T cell receptor (beta chain) sequence. This clonotype has at least ten counts. Its antigen has not been determined. Base qualities are not provided; no much larger clone lies one nucleotide away. This entry belongs to a study of breast tumors, draining lymph nodes, adjacent tissues (dated by TCRdb to the mid-2010s). A note on the overall study: TCR beta repertoires were compared across tumor, adjacent nontumor tissue and axillary lymph nodes obtained from breast cancer patients. The study aimed to assess the relationships and possible T-cell exchange between tumor, surrounding tissue and draining lymph node repertoires in human breast cancer.

Lymph node samples were obtained from the axillary draining lymph nodes of breast cancer patients. The paper's findings and limits, for the study overall: The data were judged consistent with most tumor T cells deriving from the lymph node and then expanding within tumor tissue. The study presented the conclusion that tumor T cells originate in lymph nodes as consistent with a hypothesis, not as something directly demonstrated. The similarity between tumor and nontumor tissue repertoires was significantly greater in luminal-like breast cancer than in basal-like breast cancer. Tumor T-cell repertoires showed less diversity than lymph node repertoires and more diversity than nontumor tissue repertoires, and tumor T-cell repertoires showed preferential V and J gene usage.

Sequencing used an Illumina HiSeq 2000. Multiplex PCR amplification was used to generate the TCR beta chain libraries. The amplified TCR beta chain products were analyzed by high-throughput sequencing. The raw public reads went through TCRdb reprocessing: fastp at Q25, MiXCR clone calling, in-frame beta chains kept. Entries are consolidated by CDR3 protein sequence, retaining the most common genes and DNA. The sample table shows over 150,000 distinct CDR3 sequences, and approximately 30% are seen once. The top ten constitute around 4.5% of the sample. The germline V gene sets CDR1 to SGHAT and CDR2 to FQNNGV. The CDR3 sequence holds 14 residues, the cysteine and phenylalanine included. Only the CDR3 DNA stays, 42 bases, in frame from base 1. V gives up 3 bases and J gives up 8 bases, and the segment between their germline ends measures 13 bases.

The rearranged segments are TRBV11-2 and TRBJ1-4; a tentative D call is TRBD1 (6 bases match). The sequenced material came from axillary lymph node tissue. The sequence derives from a female donor with breast cancer. Some clones in this sample may be carry-over from other donors' samples. The CDR3 sequence is CASSFRGAREKLFF. The DNA reads TGTGCCAGCAGCTTCCGGGGGGCGCGGGAAAAACTGTTTTTT.